This T cell receptor (beta chain) was obtained from a study of CD8 T cells in Susac syndrome (dated by TCRdb to between 2019 and 2020). Background on the whole study: Whether CD8+ T cell activation and differentiation in Susac syndrome was antigen driven was tested using repertoire sequencing. Study-wide findings and limitations: The number of individuals in the TCR sequencing and HLA analysis was recognized as being relatively small.

Comment on this clonotype: This clone's antigen is unknown. Qualities for individual bases were not recorded, and no much larger clone is one base off.

From the cysteine up to the phenylalanine, the CDR3 has a length of 14 residues. The DNA shown is the 42-base CDR3, in frame from base 1. Based on the germline V gene (reference sequence), the CDR1 and CDR2 sequences are DFQATT and SNEGSKA. The V end gives up 5 bases and the J end 4 bases, leaving 7 bases in the junction not matched to a gene. RNA was extracted using the RNeasy kit, and roughly 0.5 to 1 ug of the RNA was reverse transcribed with random hexamers. TCR beta CDR3 regions were amplified with the immunoSEQ multiplex PCR assay covering 54 Vbeta and 13 Jbeta segments. Bias from PCR amplification was corrected by using a synthetic template baseline for primer optimization and for computational correction. Regarding the original processing steps: Reads were assigned to V, D and J genes according to IMGT and analyzed in immunoSEQ Analyzer, with only productive sequences retained. Clonality was computed as one minus Shannon entropy normalized by log2 of the number of productive unique sequences. For each patient and control, public and private clones were evaluated among the 100 most prevalent clones. Susac-specific clones were defined as absent from healthy and MS cohorts, 850 to 1,300 published viral clones and other ImmuneACCESS disease sequences. Through fastp at Q25 and MiXCR, TCRdb rebuilt clones from the public reads, retaining in-frame beta chains. A single entry per CDR3 protein holds the most common genes and DNA from its merged rows. Here the V and J calls rest on TCRdb's processing, not on the authors' analysis. The sample records about 200,000 distinct CDR3 sequences, about 96% of which are singletons. The ten biggest clones cover roughly 0.094% of the sample.

Peripheral blood CD8+ and CD4+ T cells from healthy donors, Susac syndrome patients and multiple sclerosis patients were profiled using high-throughput TCR beta sequencing. The multiple sclerosis controls were treatment-naive patients who had stable or active relapsing-remitting disease and met the revised McDonald criteria. Bulk CD8+ and CD4+ T cells were purified magnetically by negative isolation, whereas CD8+ TEMRA cells were enriched by FACS. Blood was drawn into EDTA tubes, processed within 24 hours, and PBMCs were isolated by density gradient centrifugation. PBMCs destined for TCR sequencing were cryopreserved in liquid nitrogen and later thawed in a 37 °C water bath. The sorted or isolated CD4+, CD8+ and CD8+ TEMRA cells reached a purity of at least 90%.

The chain uses TRBV20-1 and TRBJ1-1; a stretch of 10 junction bases matches TRBD1. The sequence came from a human donor with multiple sclerosis. The specimen sequenced was CD4+ T cells from PBMCs. The CDR3 region has the sequence CSARPRTGGTEAFF. In nucleotides, the sequence is TGCAGTGCTCGGCCCCGGACAGGGGGCACTGAAGCTTTCTTT.